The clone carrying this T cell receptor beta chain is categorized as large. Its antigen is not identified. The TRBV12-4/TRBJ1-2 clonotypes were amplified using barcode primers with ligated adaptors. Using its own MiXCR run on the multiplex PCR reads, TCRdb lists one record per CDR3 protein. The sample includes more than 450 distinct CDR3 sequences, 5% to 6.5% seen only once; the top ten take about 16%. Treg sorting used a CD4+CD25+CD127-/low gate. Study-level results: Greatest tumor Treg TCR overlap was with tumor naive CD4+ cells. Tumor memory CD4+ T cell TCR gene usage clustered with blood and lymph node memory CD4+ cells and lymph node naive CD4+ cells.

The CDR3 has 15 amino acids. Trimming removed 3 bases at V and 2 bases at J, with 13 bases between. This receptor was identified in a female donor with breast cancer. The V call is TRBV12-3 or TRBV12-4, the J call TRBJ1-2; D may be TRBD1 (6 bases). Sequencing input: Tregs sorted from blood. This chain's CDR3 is CASSLGLGQNYGYTF. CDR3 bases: TGTGCCAGCAGTTTGGGCCTTGGACAGAACTATGGCTACACCTTC.